The source of this T cell receptor beta chain is a study of response to subunit inactivated influenza vaccine. This clonotype has ten or more counts. TCRdb re-analysed the RT-PCR reads in MiXCR, keeping a single row per CDR3 protein. The sample comprises just under 550,000 distinct CDR3 sequences, under 30% of which are singletons, and approximately 2.9% rests with the top ten. The sample was also reused in another study, on T cells expressing NK-cell markers. That work adds: Making the TCR beta cDNA relied on 5'RACE template switching with UMIs. HCMV seropositivity marked most of the eight sequenced donors; one was seronegative. In a few donors, dominant clonotypes made up about 25-60.1% of CD3+CD56-NKG2C+ cells. HCMV specificity of the expanded NKG2C+ T cell clones stayed unclear.

Sample: CD4+ T cells sorted from PBMCs, taken roughly 12 days after vaccination. The sequence was collected from a man in his fifties who received an inactivated influenza vaccine.

CDR3 sequence: CASSYEARGETQYF. The CDR3 DNA sequence: TGTGCCAGCAGTTACGAGGCGCGCGGAGAGACCCAGTACTTC. The chain recombines TRBV6-5 with TRBJ2-5; the D is unclear. The V end lost 2 bases, the J end lost 4 bases, and 11 bases lay between the germline ends. This CDR3 has 14 residues. The germline CDR1 and CDR2 sequences are MNHEY and SVGAGI.